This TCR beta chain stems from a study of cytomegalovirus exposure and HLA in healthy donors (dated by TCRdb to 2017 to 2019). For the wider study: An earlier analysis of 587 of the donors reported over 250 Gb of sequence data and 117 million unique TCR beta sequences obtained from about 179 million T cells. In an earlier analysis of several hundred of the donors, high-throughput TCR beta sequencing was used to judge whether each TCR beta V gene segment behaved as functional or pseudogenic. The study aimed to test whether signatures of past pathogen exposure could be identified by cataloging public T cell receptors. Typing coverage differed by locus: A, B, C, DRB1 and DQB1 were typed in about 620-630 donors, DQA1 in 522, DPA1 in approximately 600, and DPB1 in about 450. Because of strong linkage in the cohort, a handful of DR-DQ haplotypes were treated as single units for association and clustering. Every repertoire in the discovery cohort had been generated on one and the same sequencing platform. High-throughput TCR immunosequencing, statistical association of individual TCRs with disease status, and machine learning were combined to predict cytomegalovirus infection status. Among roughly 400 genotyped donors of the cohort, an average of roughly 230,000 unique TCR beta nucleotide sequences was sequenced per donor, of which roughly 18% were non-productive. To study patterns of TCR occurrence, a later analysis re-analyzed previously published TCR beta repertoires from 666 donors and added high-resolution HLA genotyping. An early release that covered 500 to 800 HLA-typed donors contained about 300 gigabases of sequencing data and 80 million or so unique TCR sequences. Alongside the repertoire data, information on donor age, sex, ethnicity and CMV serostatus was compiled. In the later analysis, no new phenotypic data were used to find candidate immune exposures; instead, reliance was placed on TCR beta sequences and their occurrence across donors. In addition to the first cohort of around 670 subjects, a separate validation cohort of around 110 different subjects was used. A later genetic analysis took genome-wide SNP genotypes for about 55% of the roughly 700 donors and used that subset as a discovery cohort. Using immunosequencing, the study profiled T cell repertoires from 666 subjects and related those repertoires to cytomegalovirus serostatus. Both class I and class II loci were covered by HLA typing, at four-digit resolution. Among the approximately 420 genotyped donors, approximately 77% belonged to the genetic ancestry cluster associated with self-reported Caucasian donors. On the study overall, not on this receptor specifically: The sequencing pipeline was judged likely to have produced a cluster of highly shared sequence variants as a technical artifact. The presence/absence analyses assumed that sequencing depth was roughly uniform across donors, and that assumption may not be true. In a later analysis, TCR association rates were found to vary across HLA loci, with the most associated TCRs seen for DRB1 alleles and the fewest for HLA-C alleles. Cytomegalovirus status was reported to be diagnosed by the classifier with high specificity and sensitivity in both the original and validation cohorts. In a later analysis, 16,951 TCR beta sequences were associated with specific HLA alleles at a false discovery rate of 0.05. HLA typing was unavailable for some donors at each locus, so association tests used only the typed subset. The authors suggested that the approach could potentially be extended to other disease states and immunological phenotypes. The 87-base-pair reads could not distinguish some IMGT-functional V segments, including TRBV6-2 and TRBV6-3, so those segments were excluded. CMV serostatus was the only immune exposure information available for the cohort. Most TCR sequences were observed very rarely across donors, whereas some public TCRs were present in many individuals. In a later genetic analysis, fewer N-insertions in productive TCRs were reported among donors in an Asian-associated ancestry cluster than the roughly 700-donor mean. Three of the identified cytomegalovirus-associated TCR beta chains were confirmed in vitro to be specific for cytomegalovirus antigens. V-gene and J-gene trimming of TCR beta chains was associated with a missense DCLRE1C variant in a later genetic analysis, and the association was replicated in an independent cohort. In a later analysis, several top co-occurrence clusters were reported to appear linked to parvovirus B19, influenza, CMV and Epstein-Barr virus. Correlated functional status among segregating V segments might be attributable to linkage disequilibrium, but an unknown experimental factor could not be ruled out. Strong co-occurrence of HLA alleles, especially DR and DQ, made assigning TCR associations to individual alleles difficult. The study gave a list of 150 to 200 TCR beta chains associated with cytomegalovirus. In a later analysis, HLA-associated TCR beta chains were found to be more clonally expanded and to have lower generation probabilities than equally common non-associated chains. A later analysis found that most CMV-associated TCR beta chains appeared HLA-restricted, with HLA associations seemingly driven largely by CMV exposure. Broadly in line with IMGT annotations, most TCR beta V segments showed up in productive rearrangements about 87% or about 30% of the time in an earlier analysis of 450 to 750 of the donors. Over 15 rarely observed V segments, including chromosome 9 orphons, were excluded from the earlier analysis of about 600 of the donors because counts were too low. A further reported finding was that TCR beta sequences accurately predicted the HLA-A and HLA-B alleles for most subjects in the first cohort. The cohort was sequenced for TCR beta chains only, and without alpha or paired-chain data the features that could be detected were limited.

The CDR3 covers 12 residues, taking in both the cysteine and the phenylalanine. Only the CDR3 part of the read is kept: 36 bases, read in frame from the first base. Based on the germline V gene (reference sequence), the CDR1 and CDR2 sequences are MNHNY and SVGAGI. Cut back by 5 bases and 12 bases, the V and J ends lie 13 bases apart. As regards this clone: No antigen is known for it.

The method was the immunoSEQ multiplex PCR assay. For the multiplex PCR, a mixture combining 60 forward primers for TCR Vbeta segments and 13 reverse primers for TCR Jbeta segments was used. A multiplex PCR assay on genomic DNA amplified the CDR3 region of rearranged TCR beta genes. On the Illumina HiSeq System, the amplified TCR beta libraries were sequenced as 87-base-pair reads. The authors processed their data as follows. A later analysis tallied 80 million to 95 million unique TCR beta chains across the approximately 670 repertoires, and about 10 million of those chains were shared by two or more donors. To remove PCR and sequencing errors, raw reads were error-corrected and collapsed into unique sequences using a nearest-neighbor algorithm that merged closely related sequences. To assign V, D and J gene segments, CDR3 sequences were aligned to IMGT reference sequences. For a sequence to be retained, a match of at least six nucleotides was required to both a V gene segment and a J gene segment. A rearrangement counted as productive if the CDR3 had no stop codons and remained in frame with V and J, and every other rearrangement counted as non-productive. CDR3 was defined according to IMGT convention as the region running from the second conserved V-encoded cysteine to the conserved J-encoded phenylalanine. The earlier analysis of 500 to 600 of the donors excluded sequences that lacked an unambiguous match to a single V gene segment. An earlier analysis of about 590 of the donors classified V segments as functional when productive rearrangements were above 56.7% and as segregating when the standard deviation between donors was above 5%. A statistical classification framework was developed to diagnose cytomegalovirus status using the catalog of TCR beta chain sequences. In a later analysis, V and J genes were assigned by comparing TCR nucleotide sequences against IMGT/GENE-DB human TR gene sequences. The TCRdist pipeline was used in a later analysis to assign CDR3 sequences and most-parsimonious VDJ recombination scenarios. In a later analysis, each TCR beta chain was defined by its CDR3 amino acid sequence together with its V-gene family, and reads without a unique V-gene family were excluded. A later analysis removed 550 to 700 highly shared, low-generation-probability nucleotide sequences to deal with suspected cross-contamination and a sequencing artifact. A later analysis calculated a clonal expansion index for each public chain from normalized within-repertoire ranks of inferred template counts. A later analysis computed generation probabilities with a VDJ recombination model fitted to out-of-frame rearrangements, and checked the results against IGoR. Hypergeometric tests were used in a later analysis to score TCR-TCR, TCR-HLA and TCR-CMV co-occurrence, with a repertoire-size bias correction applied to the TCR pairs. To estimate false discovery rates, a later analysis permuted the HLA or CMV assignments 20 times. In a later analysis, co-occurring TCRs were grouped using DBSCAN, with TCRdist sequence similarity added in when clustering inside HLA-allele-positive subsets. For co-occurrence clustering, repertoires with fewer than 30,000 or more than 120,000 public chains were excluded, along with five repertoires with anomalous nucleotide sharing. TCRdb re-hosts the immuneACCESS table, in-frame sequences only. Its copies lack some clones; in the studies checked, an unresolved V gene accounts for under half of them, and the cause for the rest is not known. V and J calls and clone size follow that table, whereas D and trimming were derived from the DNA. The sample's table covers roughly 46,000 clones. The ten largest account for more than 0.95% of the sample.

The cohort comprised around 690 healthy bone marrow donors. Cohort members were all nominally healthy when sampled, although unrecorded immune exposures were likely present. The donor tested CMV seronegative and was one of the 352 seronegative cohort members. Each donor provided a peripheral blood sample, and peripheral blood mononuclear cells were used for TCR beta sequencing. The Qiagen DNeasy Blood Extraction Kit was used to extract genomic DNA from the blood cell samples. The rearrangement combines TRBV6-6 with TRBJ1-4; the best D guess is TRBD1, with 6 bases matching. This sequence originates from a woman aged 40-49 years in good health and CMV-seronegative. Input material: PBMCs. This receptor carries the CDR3 CASSLTGLELFF. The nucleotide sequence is TGTGCCAGCAGTCTAACAGGGTTAGAACTGTTTTTT.